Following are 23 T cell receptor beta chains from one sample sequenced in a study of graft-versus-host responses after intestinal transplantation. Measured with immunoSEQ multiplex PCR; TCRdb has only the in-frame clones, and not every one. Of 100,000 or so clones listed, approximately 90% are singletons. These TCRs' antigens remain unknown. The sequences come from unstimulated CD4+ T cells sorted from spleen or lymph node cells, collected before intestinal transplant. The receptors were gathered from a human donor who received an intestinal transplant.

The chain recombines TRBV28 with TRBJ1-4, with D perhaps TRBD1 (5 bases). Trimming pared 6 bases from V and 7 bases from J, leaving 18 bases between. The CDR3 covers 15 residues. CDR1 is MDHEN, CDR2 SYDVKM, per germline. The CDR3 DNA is TGTGCCAGCAGCCGGCAACCTGTGGGGCCTGAAAAACTGTTTTTT. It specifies CASSRQPVGPEKLFF.

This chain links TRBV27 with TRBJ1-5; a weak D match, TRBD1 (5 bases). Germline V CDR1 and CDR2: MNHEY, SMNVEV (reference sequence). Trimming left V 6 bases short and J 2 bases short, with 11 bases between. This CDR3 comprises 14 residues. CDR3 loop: CASRGVGGNQPQHF. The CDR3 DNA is TGTGCCAGCAGAGGGGTAGGAGGCAATCAGCCCCAGCATTTT.

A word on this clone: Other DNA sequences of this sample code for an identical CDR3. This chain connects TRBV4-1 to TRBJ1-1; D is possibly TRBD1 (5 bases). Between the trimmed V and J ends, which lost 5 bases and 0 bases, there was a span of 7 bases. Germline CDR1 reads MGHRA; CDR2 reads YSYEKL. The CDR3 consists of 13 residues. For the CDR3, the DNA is TGCGCCAGCAGCAGGGGAATGAACACTGAAGCTTTCTTT. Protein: CASSRGMNTEAFF.

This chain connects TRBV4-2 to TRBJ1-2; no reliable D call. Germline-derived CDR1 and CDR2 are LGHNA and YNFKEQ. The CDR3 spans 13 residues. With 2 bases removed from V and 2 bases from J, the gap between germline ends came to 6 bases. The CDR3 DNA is TGTGCCAGCAGCCAATCGGTAAACTATGGCTACACCTTC. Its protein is CASSQSVNYGYTF.

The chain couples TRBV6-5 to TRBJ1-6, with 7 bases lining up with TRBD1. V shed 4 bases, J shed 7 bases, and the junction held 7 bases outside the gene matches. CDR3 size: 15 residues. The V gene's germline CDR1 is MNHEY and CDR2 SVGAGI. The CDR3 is CASSFRTGLNSPLHF. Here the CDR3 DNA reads TGTGCCAGCAGTTTCAGGACAGGACTCAATTCACCCCTCCACTTT.

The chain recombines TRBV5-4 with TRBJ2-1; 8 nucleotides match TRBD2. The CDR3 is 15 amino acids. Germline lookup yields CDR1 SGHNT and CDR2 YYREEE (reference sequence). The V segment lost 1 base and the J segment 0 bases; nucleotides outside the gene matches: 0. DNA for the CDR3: TGTGCCAGCAGCTTGACTAGCGGCTCCTACAATGAGCAGTTCTTC. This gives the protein CASSLTSGSYNEQFF.

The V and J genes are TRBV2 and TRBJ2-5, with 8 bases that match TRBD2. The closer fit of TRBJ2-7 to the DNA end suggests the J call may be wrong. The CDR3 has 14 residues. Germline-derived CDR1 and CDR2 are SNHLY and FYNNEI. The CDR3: CASSRSGMNYEQYF. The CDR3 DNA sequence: TGTGCCAGCAGTCGTAGCGGGATGAACTACGAGCAGTACTTC.

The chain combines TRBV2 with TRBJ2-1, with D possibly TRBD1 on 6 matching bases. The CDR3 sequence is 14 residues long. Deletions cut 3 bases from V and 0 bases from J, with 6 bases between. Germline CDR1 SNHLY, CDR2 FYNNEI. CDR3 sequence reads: CASSEDSSYNEQFF. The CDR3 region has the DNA TGTGCCAGCAGTGAGGACAGCTCCTACAATGAGCAGTTCTTC.

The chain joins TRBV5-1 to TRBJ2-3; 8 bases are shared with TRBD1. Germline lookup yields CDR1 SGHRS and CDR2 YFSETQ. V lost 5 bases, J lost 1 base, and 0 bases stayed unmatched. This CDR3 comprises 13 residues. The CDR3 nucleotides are TGCGCCAGCAGGACAGGGGGCACAGATACGCAGTATTTT. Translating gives CASRTGGTDTQYF.

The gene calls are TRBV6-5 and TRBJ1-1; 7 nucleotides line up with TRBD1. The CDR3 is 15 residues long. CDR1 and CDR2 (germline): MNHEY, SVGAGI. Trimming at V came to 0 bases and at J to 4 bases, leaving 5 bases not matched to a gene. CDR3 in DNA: TGTGCCAGCAGTTACTCTTGGCAGGGGGGCACTGAAGCTTTCTTT. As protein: CASSYSWQGGTEAFF.

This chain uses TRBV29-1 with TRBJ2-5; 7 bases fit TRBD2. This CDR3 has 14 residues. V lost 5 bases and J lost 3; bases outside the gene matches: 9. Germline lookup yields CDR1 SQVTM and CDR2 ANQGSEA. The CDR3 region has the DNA TGCAGCGTTTCTAGCAGCGGGATGAAAGAGACCCAGTACTTC. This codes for CSVSSSGMKETQYF. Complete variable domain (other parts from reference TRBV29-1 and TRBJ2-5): SAVISQKPSRDICQRGTSLTIQCQVDSQVTMMFWYRQQPGQSLTLIATANQGSEATYESGFVIDKFPISRPNLTFSTLTVSNMSPEDSSIYLCSVSSSGMKETQYFGPGTRLLVL.

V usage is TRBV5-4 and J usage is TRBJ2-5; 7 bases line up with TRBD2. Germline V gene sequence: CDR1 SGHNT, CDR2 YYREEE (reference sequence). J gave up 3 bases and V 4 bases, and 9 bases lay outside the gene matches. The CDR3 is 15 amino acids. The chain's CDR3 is CASSTFTGLEETQYF. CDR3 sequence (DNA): TGTGCCAGCAGCACATTCACCGGACTAGAAGAGACCCAGTACTTC. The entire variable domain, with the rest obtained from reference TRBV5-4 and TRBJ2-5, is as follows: ETGVTQSPTHLIKTRGQQVTLRCSSQSGHNTVSWYQQALGQGPQFIFQYYREEENGRGNFPPRFSGLQFPNYSSELNVNALELDDSALYLCASSTFTGLEETQYFGPGTRLLVL.

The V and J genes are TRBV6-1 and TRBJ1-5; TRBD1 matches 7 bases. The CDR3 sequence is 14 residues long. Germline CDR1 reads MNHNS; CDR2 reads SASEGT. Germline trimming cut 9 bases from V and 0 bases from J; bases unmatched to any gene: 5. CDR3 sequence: CASTWDSSNQPQHF. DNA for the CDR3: TGTGCCAGTACTTGGGACAGTAGCAATCAGCCCCAGCATTTT.

CDR3 in DNA: TGCGCCAGCAGCTTGGGGTTGGGACTAGCGGTTAAAGAGACCCAGTACTTC. It codes for CASSLGLGLAVKETQYF. The chain recombines TRBV5-1 with TRBJ2-5, with 11 bases matching TRBD2. Germline V lookup: CDR1 SGHRS, CDR2 YFSETQ. The CDR3 loop spans 17 amino acids. After removal of 0 bases from V and 3 bases from J, the junction contained 7 bases not matched to a gene.

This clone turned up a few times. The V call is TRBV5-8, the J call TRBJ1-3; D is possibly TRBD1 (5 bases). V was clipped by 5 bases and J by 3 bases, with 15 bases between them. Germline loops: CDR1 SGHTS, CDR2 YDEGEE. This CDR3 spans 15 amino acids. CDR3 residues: CASRLLGANGNTIYF. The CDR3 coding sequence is TGTGCCAGCAGGTTGTTAGGGGCGAATGGAAACACCATATATTTT.

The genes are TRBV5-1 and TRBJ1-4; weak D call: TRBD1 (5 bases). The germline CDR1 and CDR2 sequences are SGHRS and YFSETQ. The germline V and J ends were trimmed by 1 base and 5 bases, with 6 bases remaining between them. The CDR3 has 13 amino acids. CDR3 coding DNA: TGCGCCAGCAGCTTGTCAGGGAATGAAAAACTGTTTTTT. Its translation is CASSLSGNEKLFF. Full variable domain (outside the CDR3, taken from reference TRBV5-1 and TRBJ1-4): KAGVTQTPRYLIKTRGQQVTLSCSPISGHRSVSWYQQTPGQGLQFLFEYFSETQRNKGNFPGRFSGRQFSNSRSEMNVSTLELGDSALYLCASSLSGNEKLFFGSGTQLSVL.

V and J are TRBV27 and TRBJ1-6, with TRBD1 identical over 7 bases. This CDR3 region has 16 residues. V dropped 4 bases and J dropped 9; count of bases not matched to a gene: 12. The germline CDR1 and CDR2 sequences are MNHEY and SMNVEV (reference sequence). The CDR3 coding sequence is TGTGCCAGCAGTTACGAGGGGGCTAAGGCGGTTTCACCCCTCCACTTT. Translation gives CASSYEGAKAVSPLHF.

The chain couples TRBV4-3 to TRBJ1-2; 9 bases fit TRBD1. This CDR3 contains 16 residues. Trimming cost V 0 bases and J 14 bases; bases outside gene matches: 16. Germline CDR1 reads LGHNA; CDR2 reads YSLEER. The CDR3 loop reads CASSQDNRGRSMATTF. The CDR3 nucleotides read TGCGCCAGCAGCCAAGATAACAGGGGGCGTTCGATGGCTACGACCTTC.

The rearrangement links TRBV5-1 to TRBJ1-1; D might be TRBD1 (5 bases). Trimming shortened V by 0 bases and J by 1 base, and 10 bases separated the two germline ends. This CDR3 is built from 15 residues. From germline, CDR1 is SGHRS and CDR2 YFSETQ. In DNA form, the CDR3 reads TGCGCCAGCAGCTTGGGGGGACTTGAGAACACTGAAGCTTTCTTT. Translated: CASSLGGLENTEAFF.

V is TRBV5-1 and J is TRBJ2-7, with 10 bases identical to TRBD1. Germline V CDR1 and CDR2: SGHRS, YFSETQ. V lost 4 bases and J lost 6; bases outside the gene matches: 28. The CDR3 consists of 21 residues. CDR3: CASSPRPQTGTGVPLLLEQYF. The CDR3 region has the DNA TGCGCCAGCAGCCCTCGACCCCAAACCGGGACAGGGGTCCCACTACTACTCGAGCAGTACTTC.

DNA for the CDR3: TGCGCCAGCAGCCAAGGACAGGGTAGGGCCGGCGATGGCTACACCTTC. Protein sequence: CASSQGQGRAGDGYTF. The V call is TRBV4-1, the J call TRBJ1-2; TRBD1 aligns across 7 bases. Germline CDR1 and CDR2: MGHRA and YSYEKL. CDR3 size: 16 residues. J gave up 6 bases and V 1 base, and 11 bases lay outside the gene matches.

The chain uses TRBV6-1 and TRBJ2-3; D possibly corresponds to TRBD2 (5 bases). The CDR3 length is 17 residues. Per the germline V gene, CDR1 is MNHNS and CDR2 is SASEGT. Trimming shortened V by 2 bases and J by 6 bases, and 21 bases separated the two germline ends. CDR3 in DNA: TGTGCCAGCAGTGAAAAACCCCGAGGGAGTTCATGGGATACGCAGTATTTT. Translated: CASSEKPRGSSWDTQYF.

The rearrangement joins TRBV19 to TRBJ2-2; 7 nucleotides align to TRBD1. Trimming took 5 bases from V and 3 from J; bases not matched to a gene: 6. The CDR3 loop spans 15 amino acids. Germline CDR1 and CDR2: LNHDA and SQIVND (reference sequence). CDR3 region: CASSREGGDTGELFF. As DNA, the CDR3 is TGTGCCAGTAGTCGGGAAGGGGGCGACACCGGGGAGCTGTTTTTT.